This T cell receptor (beta chain) derives from a study of T cells in localized non-small cell lung cancer (TCRdb year 2020). Regarding the study in general: T cell repertoires of about 240 early-stage NSCLC patients were analyzed, with tumors being compared against uninvolved tumor-adjacent lungs. The cohort comprised roughly 240 treatment-naïve NSCLC patients with resected, localized lung tumors. NSCLC patients had a mean age of approximately 70 years, and more than 120 were male and 85 to 110 female.

The CDR3 goes from the cysteine to the phenylalanine over 14 residues. CDR3 DNA is the only sequence kept; it has 42 bases, read in frame from the first base. For CDR1 and CDR2, the germline V gene lists SGHRS and YFSETQ. Clipping removes 1 base from V and 5 bases from J, with 5 as the unmatched junction base count. This clone was recorded only once. No cognate antigen has been identified for it. Base qualities are missing; no much larger clone stands one base away. Two independent pathologists confirmed that the uninvolved adjacent lung, which was taken at least 2 cm from the tumor margin, was free of atypia. At diagnosis, tumor, uninvolved tumor-adjacent lung and peripheral blood were collected and then preserved as a mix of FFPE and fresh-frozen material. The immunoSEQ Assay was used to sequence TCR beta CDR3 regions from DNA. As for the authors' bioinformatics: T cell density was computed as TCR beta template counts normalized to usable DNA estimated by amplifying housekeeping genes. The preseqR package was used to estimate richness by extrapolating to 400,000 templates for PBMC samples and to 120,000 templates for tissue samples. Clonality was defined as one minus Pielou's evenness. Tissue-enriched TCRs were identified through differential abundance testing performed on productive amino-acid clonotypes, with a minimum total count of 5 and an alpha of 0.1. Repertoire overlap between compartments was quantified with the Jaccard Index and Morisita Overlap Index. TCR beta CDR3s were clustered by GLIPH together with public tetramer-defined viral CDR3s, and at least three viral sequences plus V-gene enrichment were required for viral motifs. The table was pulled from immuneACCESS by TCRdb, which kept in-frame rearrangements only. Such tables lose some clones; where checked, under half of the loss comes from unresolved V genes, and the rest has no known cause. V, J and clone size were drawn from that table, and D and trimming were deduced from the DNA. Within this sample are around 1,400 clones, with less than 30% of them counted one time only. The ten largest clonotypes hold approximately 25% of the sample.

Overall study results and their limits: The highest T cell clonality was observed in uninvolved tumor-adjacent lung, where clonality exceeded that of tumor, suggesting that antigenic responses were more focused in uninvolved tumor-adjacent lung. Higher T cell density in blood was associated with longer overall survival, whereas higher clonality in adjacent lung was associated with shorter survival. Because the study design was exploratory, TCR variables were selected using unadjusted p-values without false-discovery rate correction. Multi-region tumor sequencing was not performed, so intratumor heterogeneity could not be excluded. A median of around 57 of the top 100 tumor clones turned up in the paired uninvolved adjacent lung, and fewer than 35 of those clones also ranked among the top 100 of that same adjacent lung.

The clonotype comes from a male donor at least 60 years old with stage I lung adenocarcinoma. Source: normal lung tissue next to the tumor, taken before any cancer treatment. Here the chain combines TRBV5-1 and TRBJ2-5; TRBD1 agrees with 7 junctional bases. The CDR3 sequence is CASSLTGDEETQYF. The bases read TGCGCCAGCAGCTTGACAGGGGATGAGGAGACCCAGTACTTC.